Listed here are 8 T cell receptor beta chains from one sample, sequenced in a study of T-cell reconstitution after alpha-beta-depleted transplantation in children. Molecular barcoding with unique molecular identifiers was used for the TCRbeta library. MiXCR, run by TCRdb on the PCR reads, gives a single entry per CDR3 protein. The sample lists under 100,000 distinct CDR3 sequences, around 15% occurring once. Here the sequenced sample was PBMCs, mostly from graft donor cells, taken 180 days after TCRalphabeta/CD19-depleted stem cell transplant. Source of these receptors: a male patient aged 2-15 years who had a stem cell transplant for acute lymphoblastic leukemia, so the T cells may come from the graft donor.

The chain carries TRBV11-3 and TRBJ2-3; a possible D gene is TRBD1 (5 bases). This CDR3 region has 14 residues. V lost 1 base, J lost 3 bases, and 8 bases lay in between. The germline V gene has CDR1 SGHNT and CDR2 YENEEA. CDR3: CASSLVTETDTQYF. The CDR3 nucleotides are TGTGCCAGCAGCTTAGTGACAGAAACAGATACGCAGTATTTT.

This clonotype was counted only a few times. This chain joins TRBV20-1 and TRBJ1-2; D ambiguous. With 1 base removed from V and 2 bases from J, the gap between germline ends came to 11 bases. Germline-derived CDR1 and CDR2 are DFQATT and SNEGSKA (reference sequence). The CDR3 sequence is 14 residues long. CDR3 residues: CSARGRSTNYGYTF. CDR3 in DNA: TGCAGTGCTAGAGGTCGTTCCACAAACTATGGCTACACCTTC.

CDR3 in amino acids: CASSSTVTYEQYF. The DNA for the CDR3 is TGTGCCAGCAGCAGCACTGTTACCTACGAGCAGTACTTC. The chain couples TRBV27 to TRBJ2-7; D is unresolved. Germline CDR1 reads MNHEY; CDR2 reads SMNVEV (reference sequence). This CDR3 is 13 amino acids long. Trimming removed 6 bases at V and 2 bases at J, with 11 bases between.

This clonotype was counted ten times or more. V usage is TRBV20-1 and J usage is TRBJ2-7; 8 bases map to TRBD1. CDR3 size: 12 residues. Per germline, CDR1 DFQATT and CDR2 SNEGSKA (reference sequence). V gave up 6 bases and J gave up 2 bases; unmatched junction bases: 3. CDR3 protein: CSALQGAYEQYF. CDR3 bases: TGCAGTGCGTTACAGGGGGCCTACGAGCAGTACTTC.

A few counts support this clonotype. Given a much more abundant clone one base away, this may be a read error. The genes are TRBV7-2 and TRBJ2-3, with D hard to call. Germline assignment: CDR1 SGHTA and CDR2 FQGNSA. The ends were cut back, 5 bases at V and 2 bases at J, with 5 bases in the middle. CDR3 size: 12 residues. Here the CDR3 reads CASSRATDTQYF. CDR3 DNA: TGTGCCAGCAGCCGCGCCACAGATACGCAGTATTTT.

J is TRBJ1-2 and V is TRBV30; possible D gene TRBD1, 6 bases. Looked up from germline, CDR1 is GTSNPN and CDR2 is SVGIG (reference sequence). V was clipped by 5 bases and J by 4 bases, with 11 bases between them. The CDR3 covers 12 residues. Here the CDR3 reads CAWGGLGYGYTF. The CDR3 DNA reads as TGTGCCTGGGGGGGCCTCGGCTATGGCTACACCTTC.

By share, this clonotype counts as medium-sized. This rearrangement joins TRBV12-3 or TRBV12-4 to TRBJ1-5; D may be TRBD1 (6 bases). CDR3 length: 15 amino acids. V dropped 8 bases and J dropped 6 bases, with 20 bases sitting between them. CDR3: CASSDRRGARQPQHF. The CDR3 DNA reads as TGTGCCAGCTCCGACCGACGGGGGGCTCGTCAGCCCCAGCATTTT.

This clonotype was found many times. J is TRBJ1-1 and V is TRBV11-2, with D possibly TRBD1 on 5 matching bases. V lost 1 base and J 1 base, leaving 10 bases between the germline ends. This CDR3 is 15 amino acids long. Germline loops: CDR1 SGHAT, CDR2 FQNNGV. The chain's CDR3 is CASSLVTGGNTEAFF. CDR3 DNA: TGTGCCAGCAGCTTAGTTACAGGAGGGAACACTGAAGCTTTCTTT.